This T cell receptor beta chain was identified in a study of blood T cell repertoires in COVID-19. Study overall: Sources were T cells, B-cell-depleted T cells, or PBMCs; the material itself was cDNA or gDNA.

CDR3 length: 16 amino acids. Per germline, CDR1 SGHTS and CDR2 YDEGEE. The V gene lost 0 bases and the J gene lost 0 bases, with 11 bases spanning the gap. TCRdb's table, derived via immunoSEQ multiplex PCR, lists solely in-frame clones and lacks some. The sample comprises 150,000 to 200,000 clones, about 75% of which are singletons, and just over 8.5% rests with the top ten. The chain links TRBV5-8 to TRBJ2-3; tentatively, D is TRBD2 (5 bases). This TCR was sampled from a woman aged 45 to 65 with active or convalescent COVID-19. Source material: peripheral blood. CDR3 nucleotide sequence: TGTGCCAGCAGCTTGGGAGGACTGGGGAGCACAGATACGCAGTATTTT. Protein product: CASSLGGLGSTDTQYF.